Presented here are 6 T cell receptor beta chains from one specimen sequenced in a study of OX40 agonist ivuxolimab in advanced cancers. Profiling relied on immunoSEQ multiplex PCR, and the TCRdb table lists in-frame clones only, not all of them. The sample consists of about 7,700 clones, around 79% of them appearing once. The material was CD4+ or CD8+ T cells sorted from blood, obtained in a trial of the OX40 agonist ivuxolimab. The receptors derive from an adult with an advanced solid tumor such as melanoma, head and neck, liver or kidney cancer.

The rearrangement uses TRBV7-2 and TRBJ2-3, with no clear D. Per the germline V gene, CDR1 is SGHTA and CDR2 is FQGNSA. The V and J ends lost 5 bases and 6 bases respectively, with 9 bases between them. The CDR3 sequence is 12 residues long. CDR3 DNA: TGTGCCAGCAGCCCGTCTTACGATACGCAGTATTTT. Translating gives CASSPSYDTQYF.

This clone was picked up one time. The gene calls are TRBV5-1 and TRBJ2-7; D may be TRBD2 (6 bases). The ends were cut back, 2 bases at V and 0 bases at J, with 12 bases in the middle. The CDR3 runs 15 residues. In germline, CDR1 is SGHRS, CDR2 YFSETQ. CDR3 residues: CASSFDWGGSYEQYF. The CDR3 nucleotides are TGCGCCAGCAGCTTCGACTGGGGAGGCTCCTACGAGCAGTACTTC.

The chain links TRBV7-6 to TRBJ2-3; a possible D gene is TRBD1 (7 bases). V lost 5 bases to trimming and J lost 3 bases, with 15 bases between them. The CDR3 runs 15 residues. Germline V gene data show CDR1 as SGHVS and CDR2 as FNYEAQ. DNA of the CDR3: TGTGCCAGCAGCCCACTACAGGGGAGGACAGATACGCAGTATTTT. Its translation: CASSPLQGRTDTQYF.

This rearrangement joins TRBV7-6 to TRBJ1-1; no clear D gene. The CDR3 sequence is 13 residues long. Germline loops: CDR1 SGHVS, CDR2 FNYEAQ. With 1 base removed from V and 5 bases from J, the gap between germline ends came to 8 bases. The CDR3 bases are TGTGCCAGCAGCTTAGGGGGTGGTACTGAAGCTTTCTTT. Amino acids: CASSLGGGTEAFF.

V gene TRBV30 combines with J gene TRBJ2-1; no reliable D call. CDR3 length equals 14 residues. CDR1 and CDR2 from the germline V gene are GTSNPN and SVGIG (reference sequence). V lost 0 bases and J 5 bases, leaving 11 bases between the germline ends. The DNA for the CDR3 is TGTGCCTGGAGTGTAGCTGGGCAGAACAATGAGCAGTTCTTC. It codes for CAWSVAGQNNEQFF.

The chain is built from TRBV15 and TRBJ2-2; 10 bases are a match to TRBD1. There are 17 residues in the CDR3. With V trimmed by 1 base and J by 6 bases, 8 bases remained unmatched. Germline CDR1 LNHNV, CDR2 YYDKDF (reference sequence). The CDR3 is CATSRVRPGQGSGELFF. The CDR3 region has the DNA TGTGCCACCAGCAGAGTGAGACCGGGACAGGGGTCCGGGGAGCTGTTTTTT.